This T cell receptor (beta chain) was captured in a study of shared clonotypes between healthy human individuals. As concerns this clone: Its specificity is not known. Within the sample, other DNA sequences also encode this same CDR3.

Original methodology: Junction-only sequences without quality scores were provided by ImmunoSEQ, so filtering was different. Generated by immunoSEQ multiplex PCR, the TCRdb table keeps only in-frame clones and is missing some. The DNA gave D and trimming, while V, J and clone size come from that table. The repertoire consists of about 980,000 clones, with 76% occurring once and the leading ten covering about 1.5%. General study findings and limits: The small donor group covered limited genetic and exposure diversity. Estimated richness was generally greater in naive than memory subsets.

The clonotype was recovered from a man younger than 30 in good health. The sample was memory CD4+ T cells sorted from blood. As to subset: CD45RA-negative fraction.

In DNA form, the CDR3 reads TGTGCCAGCAGTGAAATGAACCCCTACGAGCAGTACTTC. Protein: CASSEMNPYEQYF. The rearrangement uses TRBV6-1 and TRBJ2-7; D remains unclear. Per the germline V gene, CDR1 is MNHNS and CDR2 is SASEGT. The CDR3 spans 13 residues. Trimming removed 2 bases at V and 2 bases at J, with 7 bases between.